These 28 T cell receptor beta chains were sequenced from one sample in a study of blood T cell repertoires in COVID-19. Some clones are missing from TCRdb's copy, which holds only in-frame ones; the method was immunoSEQ multiplex PCR. The sample has about 300,000 clones; about 89% are singletons. The sample comprised peripheral blood. The receptors derive from a man aged 18 to 30 who had recovered from COVID-19.

V is TRBV11-3 and J is TRBJ2-5; perhaps TRBD1 as D (6 bases). From germline, CDR1 is SGHNT and CDR2 YENEEA. CDR3 length: 15 residues. Trimming stripped 1 base from V and 5 bases from J, with 14 bases between. DNA for the CDR3: TGTGCCAGCAGCTTAGGGGAACAGGGTGGCGAGACCCAGTACTTC. Residues: CASSLGEQGGETQYF.

The chain has TRBV27 and TRBJ2-1; 7 positions match TRBD2. With 7 bases clipped from V and 0 bases from J, the junction kept 27 bases outside the gene matches. This CDR3 contains 22 residues. Germline V lookup: CDR1 MNHEY, CDR2 SMNVEV (reference sequence). The CDR3 protein is CASTPGVRIPGLSLVSYNEQFF. Here the CDR3 DNA reads TGTGCCAGCACCCCTGGGGTTCGGATTCCGGGACTAAGTTTGGTCTCCTACAATGAGCAGTTCTTC.

The rearrangement uses TRBV29-1 and TRBJ2-4, with TRBD2 matching over 8 bases. Germline CDR1 is SQVTM and CDR2 is ANQGSEA. The CDR3 totals 14 residues. With 6 bases clipped from V and 9 bases from J, the junction kept 13 bases outside the gene matches. In DNA form, the CDR3 reads TGCAGCGTGTCCGGGACTAGAGACCGAATCATTCAGTACTTC. It is translated as CSVSGTRDRIIQYF.

V and J are TRBV4-1 and TRBJ1-1, with a weak D call TRBD1 (6 bases). The CDR3 is 15 residues long. Looked up from germline, CDR1 is MGHRA and CDR2 is YSYEKL. V was trimmed by 4 bases and J by 0 bases, leaving 12 bases between them. The CDR3 loop reads CASSLREGVNTEAFF. The CDR3 bases are TGCGCCAGCAGCCTACGGGAGGGGGTGAACACTGAAGCTTTCTTT.

This chain connects TRBV5-1 to TRBJ2-7; possibly TRBD2 for D (5 bases). The CDR3 loop spans 15 amino acids. The V gene's germline CDR1 is SGHRS and CDR2 YFSETQ. Trimming stripped 0 bases from V and 3 bases from J, with 13 bases between. CDR3 sequence reads: CASSLAPGENYEQYF. CDR3 bases: TGCGCCAGCAGCTTGGCCCCCGGGGAAAACTACGAGCAGTACTTC. Based on the CDR3 plus reference TRBV5-1 and TRBJ2-7, the full variable domain is KAGVTQTPRYLIKTRGQQVTLSCSPISGHRSVSWYQQTPGQGLQFLFEYFSETQRNKGNFPGRFSGRQFSNSRSEMNVSTLELGDSALYLCASSLAPGENYEQYFGPGTRLTVT.

The chain is built from TRBV18 and TRBJ1-1, with 9 nucleotides matching TRBD1. Germline CDR1 is KGHSH and CDR2 is LQKENI. V trimming: 3 bases; J trimming: 1 base; junction bases outside the gene matches: 9. The CDR3 length is 17 residues. Here the CDR3 DNA reads TGTGCCAGCTCACCCCGGGACAGGGTGATGGGGAACACTGAAGCTTTCTTT. Amino acids: CASSPRDRVMGNTEAFF. The entire variable domain, with the rest obtained from reference TRBV18 and TRBJ1-1, is as follows: NAGVMQNPRHLVRRRGQEARLRCSPMKGHSHVYWYRQLPEEGLKFMVYLQKENIIDESGMPKERFSAEFPKEGPSILRIQQVVRGDSAAYFCASSPRDRVMGNTEAFFGQGTRLTVV.

The chain couples TRBV18 to TRBJ2-2; the D gene is possibly TRBD1 (6 bases). V lost 6 bases and J 7 bases, leaving 15 bases between the germline ends. The germline V gene encodes CDR1 KGHSH and CDR2 LQKENI. This CDR3 comprises 14 residues. The CDR3 loop is CASSGAQGGGELFF. The CDR3 DNA is TGTGCCAGCTCTGGAGCACAGGGCGGCGGGGAGCTGTTTTTT.

A word on this clone: Other DNA sequences within the sample encode an identical CDR3. J is TRBJ1-1 and V is TRBV19, with 7 bases aligning to TRBD1. Germline V gene sequence: CDR1 LNHDA, CDR2 SQIVND (reference sequence). The CDR3 loop spans 14 amino acids. The V gene end was trimmed by 2 bases and the J gene end by 4 bases; junction bases not matched to a gene: 4. The CDR3 DNA reads TGTGCCAGTAGTATAAGCCAGGGGGTCACTGAAGCTTTCTTT. Protein: CASSISQGVTEAFF.

The chain links TRBV24-1 to TRBJ1-2; unclear D gene. This CDR3 region has 14 residues. From germline, CDR1 is KGHDR and CDR2 SFDVKD. V was shortened by 1 base and J by 2 bases, with 7 bases between the two germline ends. CDR3 DNA: TGTGCCACCAGTGATTTCAGACTAAACTATGGCTACACCTTC. Translation gives CATSDFRLNYGYTF.

The chain couples TRBV5-6 to TRBJ1-2, with D possibly matching TRBD1 (6 bases). Deletions cut 4 bases from V and 14 bases from J, with 15 bases between. Germline V gene data show CDR1 as SGHDT and CDR2 as YYEEEE. The CDR3 consists of 11 residues. The CDR3 DNA reads TGTGCCAGCAGCAGGACAGAGGCGAAGACCTTC. Encoded protein: CASSRTEAKTF.

V and J are TRBV11-2 and TRBJ2-1; 13 nucleotides match TRBD2. CDR3 length equals 18 residues. The V gene end was trimmed by 0 bases and the J gene end by 4 bases; junction bases not matched to a gene: 6. Germline CDR1 is SGHAT and CDR2 is FQNNGV. CDR3 bases: TGTGCCAGCAGCTTAGATTGGGCACTAGCGGGGGGGTACAATGAGCAGTTCTTC. It is translated as CASSLDWALAGGYNEQFF.

The rearrangement joins TRBV11-2 to TRBJ1-3; D is ambiguous. The CDR3 has 15 residues. CDR1 is SGHAT, CDR2 FQNNGV, per germline. V was cut by 1 base and J by 3 bases, with 10 bases left in between. The DNA for the CDR3 is TGTGCCAGCAGCTTAGGGTTGGCAAGTGGAAACACCATATATTTT. It translates to CASSLGLASGNTIYF.

This chain uses TRBV29-1 with TRBJ1-1; TRBD1 matches at 7 bases. The CDR3 totals 10 residues. With V trimmed by 6 bases and J by 8 bases, 3 bases remained unmatched. Germline CDR1 SQVTM, CDR2 ANQGSEA. The CDR3 sequence: CSVQGVEAFF. CDR3 in DNA: TGCAGCGTGCAGGGGGTGGAAGCTTTCTTT.

The chain carries TRBV3-1 (or the pseudogene TRBV3-2) and TRBJ2-7, with TRBD2 identical over 8 bases. V was pared by 3 bases and J by 0 bases, with 10 bases of the junction left unmatched. The CDR3 contains 17 residues. The germline V gene has CDR1 LGHDT and CDR2 YNNKEL (reference sequence). The CDR3 sequence is CASSHWGSTSGSYEQYF. CDR3 nucleotide sequence: TGTGCCAGCAGCCACTGGGGGTCTACTAGCGGCTCCTACGAGCAGTACTTC.

The rearrangement uses TRBV2 and TRBJ2-1, with 9 positions matching TRBD2. With 5 bases clipped from V and 0 bases from J, the junction kept 14 bases outside the gene matches. This CDR3 has 19 amino acids. The germline CDR1 and CDR2 sequences are SNHLY and FYNNEI. In nucleotides, the CDR3 is TGTGCCAGCAGTTGGGCAGCCGTAGCGGGAGAAAGCTCCTACAATGAGCAGTTCTTC. Its protein is CASSWAAVAGESSYNEQFF.

The rearrangement links TRBV20-1 to TRBJ2-3; D not certain. Germline V CDR1 and CDR2: DFQATT, SNEGSKA (reference sequence). This CDR3 has 15 amino acids. The V and J ends lost 3 bases and 0 bases respectively, with 13 bases between them. As DNA, the CDR3 is TGCAGTGCTAGTTTCGCGGAGATTAGCACAGATACGCAGTATTTT. Translating gives CSASFAEISTDTQYF.

The V and J genes are TRBV29-1 and TRBJ2-5; no clear D gene. The germline V and J ends were trimmed by 7 bases and 0 bases, with 9 bases remaining between them. This CDR3 spans 12 amino acids. Germline V gene data show CDR1 as SQVTM and CDR2 as ANQGSEA. Written as DNA, the CDR3 is TGCAGCGGGGTAGCCTACCAAGAGACCCAGTACTTC. Its protein product is CSGVAYQETQYF.

The chain couples TRBV5-1 to TRBJ2-2, with D perhaps TRBD2 (6 bases). The CDR3 is 17 amino acids. V was pared by 4 bases and J by 2 bases, with 18 bases between. Per germline, CDR1 SGHRS and CDR2 YFSETQ. The CDR3: CASSPVEGQRNTGELFF. Written as DNA, the CDR3 is TGCGCCAGCAGCCCGGTGGAGGGCCAGAGAAACACCGGGGAGCTGTTTTTT.

The chain recombines TRBV14 with TRBJ2-7, with TRBD2 matching 9 bases. Per the germline V gene, CDR1 is SGHDN and CDR2 is FVKESK. This CDR3 comprises 15 residues. V was clipped by 6 bases and J by 0 bases; unmatched bases: 6. Written as DNA, the CDR3 is TGTGCCAGCAGATCTAGCGGGAACCCCTCCTACGAGCAGTACTTC. Protein sequence: CASRSSGNPSYEQYF.

The V gene is TRBV27, the J gene TRBJ2-1, with 10 bases fitting TRBD2. The CDR3 extends over 15 amino acids. Germline V gives CDR1 MNHEY, CDR2 SMNVEV (reference sequence). Trimming cost V 3 bases and J 9 bases; bases outside gene matches: 8. The CDR3 DNA is TGTGCCAGCAGTTTTAGTAGCGGGAGGAGAAGTGAGCAGTTCTTC. It yields the protein CASSFSSGRRSEQFF.

This sequence joins TRBV2 and TRBJ2-3, with 7 positions matching TRBD1. Germline CDR1 reads SNHLY; CDR2 reads FYNNEI. The trim removed 5 bases at V and 4 bases at J, leaving 3 bases unmatched. This CDR3 comprises 13 residues. The CDR3 spells CASSRTGADTQYF. CDR3 in DNA: TGTGCCAGCAGTCGCACAGGGGCAGATACGCAGTATTTT.

The CDR3 nucleotides read TGTGCCAGCAGGGTAACTAGCGGGATTTCGTACGAGCAGTACTTC. Its protein product is CASRVTSGISYEQYF. The gene calls are TRBV6-5 and TRBJ2-7; 10 bases align to TRBD2. This CDR3 has 15 residues. Germline CDR1 MNHEY, CDR2 SVGAGI. With V trimmed by 6 bases and J by 4 bases, 9 bases remained unmatched.

This chain links TRBV5-1 with TRBJ2-2; a weak D match, TRBD2 (5 bases). From germline, CDR1 is SGHRS and CDR2 YFSETQ. The CDR3 sequence is 13 residues long. The DNA of the CDR3 is TGCGCTAGCGAGGTAGATTGGGCCGGGGAGCTGTTTTTT. This encodes CASEVDWAGELFF.

This sequence joins TRBV5-4 and TRBJ2-3; D is possibly TRBD2 (6 bases). This CDR3 has 13 residues. The V gene's germline CDR1 is SGHNT and CDR2 YYREEE (reference sequence). The V gene lost 5 bases and the J gene lost 3 bases, with 10 bases spanning the gap. The chain's CDR3 is CASRQGTTDTQYF. The DNA for the CDR3 is TGTGCCAGCAGACAAGGGACTACAGATACGCAGTATTTT.

The J gene is TRBJ1-1, the V gene TRBV7-9, with TRBD1 identical over 9 bases. V lost 2 bases and J lost 5; bases outside the gene matches: 6. Germline values: CDR1 SEHNR, CDR2 FQNEAQ (reference sequence). This CDR3 region has 15 residues. CDR3 nucleotides: TGTGCCAGCAGCTTATCCGGGACAGGGCGGACTGAAGCTTTCTTT. It encodes CASSLSGTGRTEAFF.

Turning to this clone: One end of the junction fails to match germline, which may point to a read error. The chain is built from TRBV5-1 and TRBJ2-7, with 9 nucleotides matching TRBD1. CDR1 SGHRS and CDR2 YFSETQ come from the germline V gene. The CDR3 sequence is 15 residues long. Written as DNA, the CDR3 is TGCACCAGCAGCCACGGGGACAGGGAGGCCTACGAGCAGTACTTC. This codes for CTSSHGDREAYEQYF.

CDR3: CASKYRGLAQPQHF. CDR3 bases: TGTGCCAGTAAGTACAGGGGGCTTGCTCAGCCCCAGCATTTT. The chain combines TRBV19 with TRBJ1-5; 9 bases line up with TRBD1. Germline CDR1 reads LNHDA; CDR2 reads SQIVND (reference sequence). The CDR3 is made up of 14 amino acids. J was trimmed by 6 bases and V by 7 bases; bases with no gene match: 7.

The gene calls are TRBV11-2 and TRBJ1-6; the D gene is possibly TRBD1 (5 bases). The V gene's germline CDR1 is SGHAT and CDR2 FQNNGV. Trimming stripped 6 bases from V and 0 bases from J, with 15 bases between. This CDR3 spans 17 amino acids. CDR3 sequence: CASSQRGSSSYNSPLHF. CDR3 bases: TGTGCCAGCAGTCAACGGGGGTCAAGCTCCTATAATTCACCCCTCCACTTT.